These 20 T cell receptor beta chains were all obtained from the same sample, sequenced in a study of blood T cells in healthy people across ages. A second PCR, run for about 7 to 11 cycles, used a sample-barcoded 5' primer plus a J-beta primer mix. In TCRdb, the 5' RACE reads were re-called with MiXCR into one record per CDR3 protein. This sample has around 1,500,000 distinct CDR3 sequences; approximately 30% occur once, and the top ten carry roughly 8.2%. Material: blood. The receptors derive from a woman aged 25 to 39 in good health.

The rearrangement links TRBV30 to TRBJ1-2; D uncertain. The CDR3 has 13 amino acids. In germline, CDR1 is GTSNPN, CDR2 SVGIG (reference sequence). Deletions cut 0 bases from V and 10 bases from J, with 15 bases between. In nucleotides, the CDR3 is TGTGCCTGGAGTGTGTCGCGTGCGGCCCACTACACCTTC. Amino acids: CAWSVSRAAHYTF. Full variable domain (missing parts from reference TRBV30 and TRBJ1-2): SQTIHQWPATLVQPVGSPLSLECTVEGTSNPNLYWYRQAAGRGLQLLFYSVGIGQISSEVPQNLSASRPQDRQFILSSKKLLLSDSGFYLCAWSVSRAAHYTFGSGTRLTVV.

Remarks on this clonotype: An end of the junction does not agree with germline; a read error may underlie this. V and J are TRBV19 and TRBJ2-1, with a tentative D call TRBD1 (6 bases). CDR1 and CDR2 from the germline V gene are LNHDA and SQIVND (reference sequence). The CDR3 consists of 13 residues. CDR3 amino acids: CASKGEFHNEQFF. The CDR3 DNA sequence: TGTGCAAGTAAGGGGGAATTCCACAATGAGCAGTTCTTC.

Ten or more counts support this clonotype. This chain joins TRBV29-1 and TRBJ2-3; 7 positions match TRBD1. The junction had 4 bases not matched to a gene; V was cut back by 7 bases and J by 3 bases. Germline assignment: CDR1 SQVTM and CDR2 ANQGSEA. There are 12 residues in the CDR3. The CDR3 DNA is TGCAGCGGTGGGACAGAAACAGATACGCAGTATTTT. Translation: CSGGTETDTQYF.

This clonotype has just a few counts. V gene TRBV7-6 combines with J gene TRBJ2-7, with 8 positions matching TRBD2. This CDR3 is 16 amino acids long. The germline gives CDR1 SGHVS, CDR2 FNYEAQ. V was clipped by 4 bases and J by 1 base; unmatched bases: 9. The CDR3 DNA reads TGTGCCAGCAGCTCTCATCGGGAGGGCCAATCCTACGAGCAGTACTTC. It translates to CASSSHREGQSYEQYF. Supplemented by reference TRBV7-6 and TRBJ2-7, the full variable domain reads GAGVSQSPRYKVTKRGQDVALRCDPISGHVSLYWYRQALGQGPEFLTYFNYEAQQDKSGLPNDRFSAERPEGSISTLTIQRTEQRDSAMYRCASSSHREGQSYEQYFGPGTRLTVT.

The chain has TRBV20-1 and TRBJ2-5, with D maybe TRBD1 (6 bases). This CDR3 region has 14 residues. CDR1 is DFQATT and CDR2 is SNEGSKA in the germline V gene (reference sequence). Trimming stripped 3 bases from V and 1 base from J, with 12 bases between. The CDR3 DNA follows: TGCAGTGCTAGGATAGCACAGGGCCAAGAGACCCAGTACTTC. The encoded protein is CSARIAQGQETQYF.

This clonotype was detected only a few times. This may arise from a read error, as a much more abundant clone is one base away. The chain joins TRBV7-9 to TRBJ2-1; TRBD1 aligns across 9 bases. The J segment lost 10 bases and the V segment lost 3 bases, leaving 13 bases of the junction unmatched. The CDR3 consists of 16 residues. CDR1 and CDR2 (germline): SEHNR, FQNEAQ (reference sequence). DNA of the CDR3: TGTGCCAGCAGCTTCGAATGGACAGGGGCTGTCTACGAGCAGTTCTTC. The encoded protein is CASSFEWTGAVYEQFF.

This clonotype was recorded at least ten times. The germline gene is not matched at one end of the junction; a read error may be the cause. The V and J genes are TRBV5-1 and TRBJ2-7, with D possibly TRBD2 on 5 matching bases. Germline-derived CDR1 and CDR2 are SGHRS and YFSETQ. CDR3 length: 12 residues. The CDR3 is CASSLANGEQYF. The CDR3 DNA reads TGTGCCAGCAGCTTAGCGAACGGGGAGCAGTACTTC. The complete variable domain, with remaining parts taken from reference TRBV5-1 and TRBJ2-7, reads KAGVTQTPRYLIKTRGQQVTLSCSPISGHRSVSWYQQTPGQGLQFLFEYFSETQRNKGNFPGRFSGRQFSNSRSEMNVSTLELGDSALYLCASSLANGEQYFGPGTRLTVT.

This clonotype has only a few counts. The chain recombines TRBV9 with TRBJ2-4; D possibly corresponds to TRBD1 (6 bases). This CDR3 is 14 amino acids long. Germline V gene data show CDR1 as SGDLS and CDR2 as YYNGEE. With 3 bases removed from V and 8 bases from J, the gap between germline ends came to 15 bases. The CDR3 nucleotides read TGTGCCAGCAGCGCCAGGGGAAAGTCGGACATTCAGTACTTC. Amino acid sequence: CASSARGKSDIQYF.

Only a few counts were recorded for this clonotype. This chain connects TRBV20-1 to TRBJ2-1, with 8 positions matching TRBD2. CDR3 length: 15 amino acids. The ends lost 3 bases at V and 8 bases at J; junction bases unmatched: 12. Per germline, CDR1 DFQATT and CDR2 SNEGSKA (reference sequence). The DNA for the CDR3 is TGCAGTGCTAGTTTACCCCGGGAGGGCCCGTATGAGCAGTTCTTC. As protein: CSASLPREGPYEQFF.

This clonotype has at least ten counts. V usage is TRBV29-1 and J usage is TRBJ2-6; TRBD2 might be the D (5 bases). CDR1 and CDR2 (germline): SQVTM, ANQGSEA. CDR3 length: 13 amino acids. V lost 5 bases, J lost 2 bases, and 7 bases lay in between. The CDR3 coding sequence is TGCAGCGTTCGGGAAACTGGGGCCAACGTCCTGACTTTC. It specifies CSVRETGANVLTF.

This clonotype has a count of ten or more. CDR3 in amino acids: CAISEDGVRNEQFF. Written as DNA, the CDR3 is TGTGCCATCAGTGAGGACGGGGTTCGGAATGAGCAGTTCTTC. The gene calls are TRBV10-3 and TRBJ2-1, with a possible D match to TRBD2 (5 bases). The CDR3 is made up of 14 amino acids. V lost 2 bases to trimming and J lost 7 bases, with 12 bases between them. Germline-derived CDR1 and CDR2 are ENHRY and SYGVKD.

Concerning this clonotype: Being one base from a much bigger clone, this may be a read error. This chain links TRBV12-3 or TRBV12-4 with TRBJ2-5, with 14 bases identical to TRBD2. J gave up 11 bases and V 6 bases, and 14 bases lay outside the gene matches. The CDR3 is made up of 16 amino acids. The CDR3: CASRFVGLAGGNEQYF. The CDR3, as DNA: TGTGCCAGCAGATTCGTTGGACTAGCGGGGGGCAATGAGCAGTACTTC.

For this clonotype: Compared with germline, one end of the junction differs, possibly owing to a read error. The V and J genes are TRBV12-3 or TRBV12-4 and TRBJ2-7; D may be TRBD2 (5 bases). CDR3 length: 13 residues. The CDR3 sequence is CAGSLASSYEQYF. The CDR3 nucleotides read TGTGCCGGCAGTTTAGCGTCCTCATACGAGCAGTACTTC.

In its sample, this clonotype was seen a few times. V usage is TRBV5-6 and J usage is TRBJ2-7, with D possibly being TRBD2 (6 bases). CDR3 size: 16 residues. Germline V gene data show CDR1 as SGHDT and CDR2 as YYEEEE. The V gene lost 6 bases and the J gene lost 5 bases, with 24 bases spanning the gap. The CDR3 region is CASTQFAGPGRHEQYF. Here the CDR3 DNA reads TGTGCCAGCACGCAATTTGCGGGGCCAGGGCGCCACGAGCAGTACTTC. The full variable domain, completed using reference TRBV5-6 and TRBJ2-7, is DAGVTQSPTHLIKTRGQQVTLRCSPKSGHDTVSWYQQALGQGPQFIFQYYEEEERQRGNFPDRFSGHQFPNYSSELNVNALLLGDSALYLCASTQFAGPGRHEQYFGPGTRLTVT.

This clonotype was recorded a few times. This sequence joins TRBV18 and TRBJ1-6; D gene unclear. The V gene's germline CDR1 is KGHSH and CDR2 LQKENI. The V and J ends lost 3 bases and 7 bases respectively, with 10 bases between them. CDR3 length equals 14 residues. CDR3 in amino acids: CASSPVGKNSPLHF. As DNA, the CDR3 is TGTGCCAGCTCACCCGTGGGGAAAAATTCACCCCTCCACTTT.

The chain employs TRBV5-6 and TRBJ1-2; D unresolved. The germline V and J ends were trimmed by 0 bases and 8 bases, with 23 bases remaining between them. The CDR3 has 17 amino acids. Germline CDR1 is SGHDT and CDR2 is YYEEEE. The CDR3 sequence is CASSLDSRGGPRDGYTF. In DNA, the CDR3 is TGTGCCAGCAGCTTGGACTCGCGTGGAGGGCCAAGAGACGGCTACACCTTC.

V usage is TRBV12-3 or TRBV12-4 and J usage is TRBJ2-3; 8 nucleotides line up with TRBD2. V lost 5 bases, J lost 5 bases, and 9 bases stayed unmatched. There are 15 residues in the CDR3. DNA of the CDR3: TGTGCCAGCAGTCCCCCGGCCAGCGGGAGAGATACGCAGTATTTT. Translated: CASSPPASGRDTQYF.

CDR3 bases: TGCGCCAGCAGCCAAGATATGGGACGGGAAGCTTTCTTT. Its translation is CASSQDMGREAFF. The chain is built from TRBV4-1 and TRBJ1-1; D perhaps matches TRBD1 (5 bases). V was clipped by 0 bases and J by 8 bases, with 10 bases between them. The CDR3 extends over 13 amino acids. CDR1 and CDR2 (germline): MGHRA, YSYEKL.

Remarks on this clonotype: The junction departs from germline at one end; a sequencing error may be responsible. The rearrangement joins TRBV5-6 to TRBJ2-7; 15 bases are a match to TRBD2. The CDR3 sequence is 15 residues long. CDR1 is SGHDT, CDR2 YYEEEE, per germline. The CDR3 DNA follows: TGTGCCATCAGCGCGGGACTAGCGGGGGGCTACGGGCAGTACTTC. It encodes CAISAGLAGGYGQYF.

About this clonotype itself: This may arise from a read error, as a much more abundant clone is one base away. The chain recombines TRBV12-3 or TRBV12-4 with TRBJ2-7; TRBD1 agrees at 8 bases. The V segment lost 6 bases and the J segment 3 bases; nucleotides outside the gene matches: 4. The CDR3 is 13 amino acids. The CDR3 reads CASRSDRVYEQYF. The CDR3 region has the DNA TGTGCCAGCAGGTCGGACAGGGTCTACGAGCAGTACTTC.